The rows below give T cell receptor beta chains drawn from one sample of a study of blood T cell repertoires in COVID-19. This table comes from immunoSEQ multiplex PCR, and its TCRdb copy is limited to in-frame clones, with some not included. The sample yields some 300,000 clones, about 87% seen once. Sequenced input: peripheral blood. All receptors come from a woman aged 25-40 years who had recovered from COVID-19. CDR3s include the opening cysteine and the closing phenylalanine or tryptophan. The D gene is left open where the match is weak. Clone size appears in some rows only: once, few, many, or a class for an expanded clone.

J	D	size	V	DNA	CDR3
TRBJ1-2	NA	once	TRBV6-5	TGTGCCAGCAGTTACGGGGGGGCTGGTGGCTACACCTTC	CASSYGGAGGYTF
TRBJ1-1	TRBD1	NA	TRBV6-5	TGTGCCAGCAGCCGGACAGGGTCTGAAGCTTTCTTT	CASSRTGSEAFF
TRBJ1-5	TRBD1	once	TRBV4-1	TGCGCCAGCAGCCAACAACAGGGGTATGGTCAGCCCCAGCATTTT	CASSQQQGYGQPQHF
TRBJ1-4	TRBD1	NA	TRBV6-5	TGTGCCAGCAGCAGACAGGGGGCAACTAATGAAAAACTGTTTTTT	CASSRQGATNEKLFF
TRBJ1-2	NA	NA	TRBV4-3	TGCGCCAGCAGCCCGGACAGAAGGGCCGGCTACACCTTC	CASSPDRRAGYTF
TRBJ2-1	TRBD2	NA	TRBV5-1	TGCGCCAGCAGCTTGGCTCTAGCGGGGGGGGAGCAGTTCTTC	CASSLALAGGEQFF
TRBJ2-4	TRBD1	NA	TRBV6-6	TGTGCCAGCAGTTCCACAGGGGGCGAAAACATTCAGTACTTC	CASSSTGGENIQYF
TRBJ1-1	NA	NA	TRBV9	TGTGCCAGCAGCGTAATGGAGGATTTCGAAGCTTTCTTT	CASSVMEDFEAFF
TRBJ1-3	NA	NA	TRBV7-2	TGTGCCAGCAGCCCCAACAGGGACCTTGGAAACACCATATATTTT	CASSPNRDLGNTIYF
TRBJ2-7	NA	NA	TRBV29-1	TGCAGCGTAGAATACAGGGGAGGCGAGCAGTACTTC	CSVEYRGGEQYF
TRBJ2-5	NA	NA	TRBV12-3/TRBV12-4	TGTGCCAGCAGTTTAAGTCCTGGAGGGACCCAGTACTTC	CASSLSPGGTQYF
TRBJ1-2	NA	NA	TRBV9	TGTGCCAGCAGCGTATTCACGGGCTCGGGAGGCTACACCTTC	CASSVFTGSGGYTF
TRBJ2-3	NA	NA	TRBV5-4	TGTGCCAGCAGCTTGAGGGAGAGCACAGATACGCAGTATTTT	CASSLRESTDTQYF
TRBJ1-5	NA	NA	TRBV4-2	TGTGCCAGCAGCCCTAGCCCCAATCAGCCCCAGCATTTT	CASSPSPNQPQHF
TRBJ1-2	NA	NA	TRBV3-1/TRBV3-2	TGTGCCAGCAGCCAAGATCTAGGCAGGGTCTATGGCTACACCTTC	CASSQDLGRVYGYTF
TRBJ2-7	TRBD1	NA	TRBV7-9	TGTGCCAGCAGCCAATGGACAGGGGGCACAGAATACGAGCAGTACTTC	CASSQWTGGTEYEQYF
TRBJ2-7	NA	NA	TRBV15	TGTGCCACCAGCAGAGAACGAGGCATCTCCTACGAGCAGTACTTC	CATSRERGISYEQYF
TRBJ2-6	TRBD1	once	TRBV2	TGTGCCAGCAATCCAGGGGGATCTGGGGCCAACGTCCTGACTTTC	CASNPGGSGANVLTF
TRBJ2-3	TRBD2	NA	TRBV5-1	TGCGCCAGCAGCCCCGGAGGAGCGGGGGGGCAAGATACGCAGTATTTT	CASSPGGAGGQDTQYF
TRBJ2-5	TRBD2	few	TRBV30	TGTGCCTTTAGCGGGGGGGCAGGTCAAGAGACCCAGTACTTC	CAFSGGAGQETQYF
TRBJ1-3	NA	NA	TRBV3-1/TRBV3-2	TGTGCCAGCAGCCAAGATCCTGGGGCCTCTGGAAACACCATATATTTT	CASSQDPGASGNTIYF
TRBJ2-3	NA	once	TRBV4-1	TGCGCCAGCAGCCAAGAAGTTGGGGTAGGGGCGGATACGCAGTATTTT	CASSQEVGVGADTQYF
TRBJ1-5	NA	NA	TRBV7-2	TGTGCCAGCAGCTTAGTAGGGGCGGACCAGCCCCAGCATTTT	CASSLVGADQPQHF
TRBJ1-1	TRBD1	NA	TRBV9	TGTGCCAGCAGCGGATTACAGGGGACTGAAGCTTTCTTT	CASSGLQGTEAFF
TRBJ1-1	NA	NA	TRBV3-1/TRBV3-2	TGTGCCAGCAGCCCCCTGGAAGTGGGAGCGGCTGAAGCTTTCTTT	CASSPLEVGAAEAFF
TRBJ1-2	NA	NA	TRBV7-9	TGTGCCAGCAGTGGGGCCGGACAGTACGTAGGCTACACCTTC	CASSGAGQYVGYTF
TRBJ2-7	NA	once	TRBV3-1/TRBV3-2	TGTGCCAGCAGCCAAGGCCGGGGCGAGCAGTACTTC	CASSQGRGEQYF
TRBJ2-2	TRBD1	few	TRBV4-3	TGCGCCAGCAGCCGGGTTTGGACAGGGAACACCGGGGAGCTGTTTTTT	CASSRVWTGNTGELFF
TRBJ1-2	NA	NA	TRBV30	TGTGCCTGGGAAACCCCGGGACTGCACTTC	CAWETPGLHF
TRBJ2-3	NA	NA	TRBV7-8	TGTGCCAGCAGCTCAGACAGAACCACAGATACGCAGTATTTT	CASSSDRTTDTQYF
TRBJ2-1	TRBD2	NA	TRBV4-2	TGTGCCAGCAGCCAAGATCTGGGGCTAGCGGTGTACAATGAGCAGTTCTTC	CASSQDLGLAVYNEQFF
TRBJ2-3	TRBD2	NA	TRBV4-3	TGCGCCAGCAGCCAAGATGGTCCAGCGGGGGGTGCAGATACGCAGTATTTT	CASSQDGPAGGADTQYF
TRBJ1-2	TRBD1	NA	TRBV6-4	TGTGCCAGCAGTGACGGGACAGCGAACTATGGCTACACCTTC	CASSDGTANYGYTF
TRBJ1-2	NA	NA	TRBV6-2/TRBV6-3	TGTGCCAGCAGTTACTCAGCAGGGGCGTATGGCTACACCTTC	CASSYSAGAYGYTF
TRBJ2-5	TRBD2	few	TRBV4-2	TGTGCCAGCAGCCAAGAAAGGGGACTAGCGGGGGGGCCGGGGACCCAGTACTTC	CASSQERGLAGGPGTQYF
TRBJ2-5	TRBD2	NA	TRBV7-2	TGTGCCAGCAGCCCTCGGACTAGCGGAAAAGAGACCCAGTACTTC	CASSPRTSGKETQYF
TRBJ2-2	NA	few	TRBV12-3/TRBV12-4	TGTGCCAGGGGCCTCGACACCGGGGAGCTGTTTTTT	CARGLDTGELFF
TRBJ1-2	TRBD1	NA	TRBV2	TGTGCCAGCAAAGCACCGGACAGGGGGCCTAGGTATGGCTACACCTTC	CASKAPDRGPRYGYTF
TRBJ1-5	NA	NA	TRBV18	TGTGCCAGCACTCCTGATAGCAATCAGCCCCAGCATTTT	CASTPDSNQPQHF
TRBJ1-2	NA	NA	TRBV10-1	TGCGCCAGCATTACAGACAGTCGTTATGGCTACACCTTC	CASITDSRYGYTF
TRBJ2-2	TRBD1	NA	TRBV6-4	TGTGCCAGCAGTGACAGGACAGGCAACACCGGGGAGCTGTTTTTT	CASSDRTGNTGELFF
TRBJ2-3	TRBD2	NA	TRBV4-2	TGTGCCAGCAGCCAGCGGGTAGCGGGGGGGCCGACAGATACGCAGTATTTT	CASSQRVAGGPTDTQYF
TRBJ2-5	TRBD1	NA	TRBV30	TGTGCCTGGAGTGTATGGGGGACAGGTCGAATGGAGACCCAGTACTTC	CAWSVWGTGRMETQYF
TRBJ2-7	NA	NA	TRBV28	TGTGCCAGCAGTATACAAGTTACCTACGAGCAGTACTTC	CASSIQVTYEQYF
TRBJ2-7	TRBD1	NA	TRBV6-5	TGTGCCAGCAGGTCCCGGGACAGGGCCTCCTACGAGCAGTACTTC	CASRSRDRASYEQYF
TRBJ2-2	NA	NA	TRBV18	TGTGCCAGCTCACCCAGGGTCGAGAACACCGGGGAGCTGTTTTTT	CASSPRVENTGELFF
TRBJ2-7	TRBD1	NA	TRBV7-6	TGTGCCAGCAGCCCAGGACAGGGGGAGGGCTACGAGCAGTACTTC	CASSPGQGEGYEQYF
TRBJ1-5	NA	NA	TRBV15	TGTGCCACCAGCTTAGGGGCCCTAATGAATCAGCCCCAGCATTTT	CATSLGALMNQPQHF
TRBJ1-2	TRBD1	NA	TRBV6-6	TGTGCCAGTTCAGTTAGAGGACAGGCCGCCTATGGCTACACCTTC	CASSVRGQAAYGYTF
TRBJ2-1	NA	NA	TRBV5-6	TGTGCCAGCAGCTTGTTTCAGCCCGGAGGTAATGAGCAGTTCTTC	CASSLFQPGGNEQFF
TRBJ2-2	NA	NA	TRBV11-3	TGTGCCAGCAGCTTAGGGATCGGACTAAACACCGGGGAGCTGTTTTTT	CASSLGIGLNTGELFF
TRBJ1-1	TRBD1	NA	TRBV19	TGTGCCAGTAGTATAGCCCCGACAGGGCTGCCAGCTTTCTTT	CASSIAPTGLPAFF
TRBJ2-7	TRBD2	NA	TRBV5-4	TGTGCCAGCAGCATAGCGGGGGGCTCCTACGAGCAGTACTTC	CASSIAGGSYEQYF
TRBJ1-2	NA	NA	TRBV18	TGTGCCAGCTCACAGGGGGATAGTGGCTACACCTTC	CASSQGDSGYTF